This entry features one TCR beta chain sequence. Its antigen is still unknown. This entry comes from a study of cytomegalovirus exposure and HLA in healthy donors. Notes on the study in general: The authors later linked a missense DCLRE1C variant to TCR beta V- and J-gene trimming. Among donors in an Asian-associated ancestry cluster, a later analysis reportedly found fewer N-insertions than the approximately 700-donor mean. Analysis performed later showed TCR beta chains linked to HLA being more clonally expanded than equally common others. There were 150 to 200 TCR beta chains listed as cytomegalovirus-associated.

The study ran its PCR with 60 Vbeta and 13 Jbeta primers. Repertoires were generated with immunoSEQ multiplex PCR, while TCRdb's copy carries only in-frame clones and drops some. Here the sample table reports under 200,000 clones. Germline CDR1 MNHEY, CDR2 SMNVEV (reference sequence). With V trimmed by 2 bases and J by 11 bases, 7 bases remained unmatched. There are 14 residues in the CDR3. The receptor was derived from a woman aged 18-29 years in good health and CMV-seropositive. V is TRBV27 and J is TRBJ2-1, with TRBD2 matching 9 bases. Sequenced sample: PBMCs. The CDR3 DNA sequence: TGTGCCAGCAGTTTAGCGGGAGGGGAGGAGAAGCAGTTCTTC. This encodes CASSLAGGEEKQFF.